This T cell receptor (beta chain) came from a study of blood T cells in healthy people across ages. With a J-beta primer mix and a sample-barcoded 5' primer, a second PCR ran about 7 to 12 cycles. TCRdb independently ran MiXCR on the 5' RACE reads; one entry per CDR3 protein. The sample yields 650,000 to 800,000 distinct CDR3 sequences, 40% to 50% seen once. This clonotype was counted a few times. Its antigen remains unidentified. Germline trimming cut 6 bases from V and 5 bases from J; bases unmatched to any gene: 9. CDR1 is MDHEN, CDR2 SYDVKM, per germline. The CDR3 sequence is 14 residues long. Study-wide points: It was not known whether donors were CMV positive (a possible confounder of expanded clonotype changes).

Sequencing input: blood. This clonotype originated in a man between 60 and 75 years old in good health. The rearrangement links TRBV28 to TRBJ1-1; the match to TRBD1 covers 7 bases. CDR3 protein: CASSPRGRGTEAFF. The CDR3 nucleotides read TGTGCCAGCAGCCCTAGGGGGCGAGGAACTGAAGCTTTCTTT.